This T cell receptor beta chain was recorded in a study of shared clonotypes between healthy human individuals. Study outcomes and limitations: Despite large depth, sorted-subset datasets appeared incompletely sequenced.

Naive CD8 cells comprised CD45RO-negative, CCR7-positively selected cells, excluding terminally differentiated effector memory CD45RA+ cells. For this clone: Its antigen remains unknown.

The repertoire was sequenced with immunoSEQ multiplex PCR; TCRdb's copy has only in-frame clones and lacks some. Here the sample spans about 1,900,000 clones, about 95% being singletons. V gave up 0 bases and J gave up 4 bases, with 13 bases separating them. This CDR3 has 15 amino acids. Germline V lookup: CDR1 SGHRS, CDR2 YFSETQ. Sequenced sample: naive CD8+ T cells sorted from blood. The genes are TRBV5-1 and TRBJ1-1, with a possible D match to TRBD1 (5 bases). This TCR was sampled from a man younger than 30 in good health. The CDR3 loop reads CASSLEVRGTTEAFF. CDR3 nucleotide sequence: TGCGCCAGCAGCTTGGAGGTAAGGGGAACCACTGAAGCTTTCTTT.